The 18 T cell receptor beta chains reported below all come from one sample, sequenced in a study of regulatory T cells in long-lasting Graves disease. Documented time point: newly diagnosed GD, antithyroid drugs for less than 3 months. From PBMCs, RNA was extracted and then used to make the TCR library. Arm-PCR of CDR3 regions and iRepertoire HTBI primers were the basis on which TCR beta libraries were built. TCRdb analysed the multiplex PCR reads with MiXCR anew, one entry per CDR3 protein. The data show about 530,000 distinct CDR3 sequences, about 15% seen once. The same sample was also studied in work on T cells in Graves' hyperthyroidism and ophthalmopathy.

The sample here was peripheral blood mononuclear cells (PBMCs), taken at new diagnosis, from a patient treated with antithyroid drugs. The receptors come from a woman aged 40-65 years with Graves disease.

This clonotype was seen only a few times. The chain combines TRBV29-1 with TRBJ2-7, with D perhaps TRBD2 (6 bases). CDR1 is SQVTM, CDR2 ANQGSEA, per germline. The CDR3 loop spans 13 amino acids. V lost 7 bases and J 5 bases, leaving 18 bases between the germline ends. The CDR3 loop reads CSALTSRSDEQYF. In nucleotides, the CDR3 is TGCAGCGCTTTGACTAGTCGGTCCGACGAGCAGTACTTC.

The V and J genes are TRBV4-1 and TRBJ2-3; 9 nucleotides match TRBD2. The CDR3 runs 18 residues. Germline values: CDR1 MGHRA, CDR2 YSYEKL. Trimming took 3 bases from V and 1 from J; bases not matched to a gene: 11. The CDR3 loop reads CASSQADVAGVRTDTQYF. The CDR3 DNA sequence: TGCGCCAGCAGCCAGGCGGACGTAGCGGGGGTCCGCACAGATACGCAGTATTTT.

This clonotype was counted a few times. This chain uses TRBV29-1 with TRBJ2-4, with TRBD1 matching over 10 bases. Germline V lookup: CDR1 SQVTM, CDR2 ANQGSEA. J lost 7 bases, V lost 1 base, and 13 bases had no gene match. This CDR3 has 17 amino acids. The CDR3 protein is CSVEGIGPGQGWNIQYF. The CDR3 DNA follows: TGCAGCGTTGAAGGCATCGGACCGGGACAGGGGTGGAACATTCAGTACTTC.

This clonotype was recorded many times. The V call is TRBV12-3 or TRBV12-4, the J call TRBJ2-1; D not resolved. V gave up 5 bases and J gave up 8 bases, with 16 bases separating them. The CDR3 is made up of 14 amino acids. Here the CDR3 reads CASSLSLRVDEQFF. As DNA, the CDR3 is TGTGCCAGCAGTCTCTCCCTCCGGGTGGATGAGCAGTTCTTC.

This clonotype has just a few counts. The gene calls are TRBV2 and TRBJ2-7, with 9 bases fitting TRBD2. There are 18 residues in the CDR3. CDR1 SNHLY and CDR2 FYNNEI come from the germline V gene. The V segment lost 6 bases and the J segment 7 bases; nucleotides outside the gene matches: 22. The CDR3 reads CASRLTSGPLPPSREQYF. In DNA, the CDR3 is TGTGCCAGCAGACTGACTAGCGGACCATTACCCCCCTCTCGGGAGCAGTACTTC.

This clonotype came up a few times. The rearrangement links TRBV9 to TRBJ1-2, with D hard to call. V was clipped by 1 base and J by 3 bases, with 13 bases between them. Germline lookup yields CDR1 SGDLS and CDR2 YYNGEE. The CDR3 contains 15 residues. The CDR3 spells CASSVWAAADYGYTF. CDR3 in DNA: TGTGCCAGCAGCGTATGGGCAGCAGCAGACTATGGCTACACCTTC. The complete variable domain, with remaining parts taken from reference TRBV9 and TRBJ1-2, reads DSGVTQTPKHLITATGQRVTLRCSPRSGDLSVYWYQQSLDQGLQFLIQYYNGEERAKGNILERFSAQQFPDLHSELNLSSLELGDSALYFCASSVWAAADYGYTFGSGTRLTVV.

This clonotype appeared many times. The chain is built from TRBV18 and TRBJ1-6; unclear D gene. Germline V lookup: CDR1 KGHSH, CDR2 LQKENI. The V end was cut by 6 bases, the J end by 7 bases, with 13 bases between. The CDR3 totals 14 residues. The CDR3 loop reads CASSPAQQNSPLHF. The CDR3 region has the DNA TGTGCCAGCTCCCCTGCACAGCAGAATTCACCCCTCCACTTT.

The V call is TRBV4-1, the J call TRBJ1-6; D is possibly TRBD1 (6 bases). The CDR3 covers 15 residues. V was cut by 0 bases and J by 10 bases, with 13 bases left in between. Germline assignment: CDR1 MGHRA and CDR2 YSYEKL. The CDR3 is CASSQDPDSNSPLHF. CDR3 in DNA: TGCGCCAGCAGCCAAGACCCGGACAGTAACTCACCCCTCCACTTT.

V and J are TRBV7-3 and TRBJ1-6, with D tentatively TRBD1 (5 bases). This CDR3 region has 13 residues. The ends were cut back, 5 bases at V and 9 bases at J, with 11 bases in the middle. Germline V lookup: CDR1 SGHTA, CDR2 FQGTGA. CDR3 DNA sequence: TGTGCCAGCAGCGTAAACAGGTTTTCACCCCTCCACTTT. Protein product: CASSVNRFSPLHF.

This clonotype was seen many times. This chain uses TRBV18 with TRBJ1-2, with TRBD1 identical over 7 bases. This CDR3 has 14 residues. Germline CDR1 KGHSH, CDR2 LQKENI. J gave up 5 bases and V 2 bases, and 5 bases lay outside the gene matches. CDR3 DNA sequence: TGTGCCAGCTCACCAACAGGGGCCCTATATGGCTACACCTTC. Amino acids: CASSPTGALYGYTF.

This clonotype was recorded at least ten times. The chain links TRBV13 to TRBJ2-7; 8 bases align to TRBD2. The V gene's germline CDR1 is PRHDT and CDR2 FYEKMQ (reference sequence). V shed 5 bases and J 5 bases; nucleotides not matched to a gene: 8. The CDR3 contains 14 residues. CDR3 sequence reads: CASSRASGLHEQYF. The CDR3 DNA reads TGTGCCAGCAGCCGCGCTAGCGGGCTCCACGAGCAGTACTTC.

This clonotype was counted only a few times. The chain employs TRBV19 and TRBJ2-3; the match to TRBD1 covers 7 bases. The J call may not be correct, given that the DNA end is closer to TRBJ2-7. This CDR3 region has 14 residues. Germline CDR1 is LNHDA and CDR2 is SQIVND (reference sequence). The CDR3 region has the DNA TGTGCCAGTAGTCCCCAGGGGGAAGGCTACGAGCAGTACTTC. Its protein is CASSPQGEGYEQYF.

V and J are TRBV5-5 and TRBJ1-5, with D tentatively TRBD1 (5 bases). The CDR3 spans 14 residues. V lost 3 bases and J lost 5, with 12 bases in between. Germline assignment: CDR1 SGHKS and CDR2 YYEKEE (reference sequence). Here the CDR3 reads CASSWGGVDQPQHF. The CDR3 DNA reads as TGTGCCAGCAGCTGGGGGGGGGTCGATCAGCCCCAGCATTTT. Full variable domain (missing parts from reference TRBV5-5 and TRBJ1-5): DAGVTQSPTHLIKTRGQQVTLRCSPISGHKSVSWYQQVLGQGPQFIFQYYEKEERGRGNFPDRFSARQFPNYSSELNVNALLLGDSALYLCASSWGGVDQPQHFGDGTRLSIL.

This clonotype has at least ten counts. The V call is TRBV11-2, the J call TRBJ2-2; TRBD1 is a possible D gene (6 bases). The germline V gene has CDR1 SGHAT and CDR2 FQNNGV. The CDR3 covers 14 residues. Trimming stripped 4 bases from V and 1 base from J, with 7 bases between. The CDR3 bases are TGTGCCAGCAGCTGGACAGAGAACACCGGGGAGCTGTTTTTT. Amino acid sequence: CASSWTENTGELFF.

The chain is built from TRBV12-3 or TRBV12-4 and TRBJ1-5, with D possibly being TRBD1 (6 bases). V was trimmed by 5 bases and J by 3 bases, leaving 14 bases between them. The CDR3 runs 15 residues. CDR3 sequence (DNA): TGTGCCAGCAGTCCCGACAGGCTCCCCAATCAGCCCCAGCATTTT. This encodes CASSPDRLPNQPQHF.

The chain's CDR3 is CASSGGPSSEQYF. DNA of the CDR3: TGCGCCAGCTCCGGGGGGCCGAGCAGCGAGCAGTACTTC. This rearrangement joins TRBV10-2 to TRBJ2-7; D possibly corresponds to TRBD2 (7 bases). The V gene lost 8 bases and the J gene lost 6 bases, with 17 bases spanning the gap. The CDR3 extends over 13 amino acids. The germline V gene encodes CDR1 WSHSY and CDR2 SAAADI.

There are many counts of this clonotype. The DNA for the CDR3 is TGTGCCAGCAGCCAGAAGGGTGAGCATACGCAGTATTTT. As protein: CASSQKGEHTQYF. The chain joins TRBV3-1 to TRBJ2-3; D gene unclear. The germline V gene encodes CDR1 LGHDT and CDR2 YNNKEL (reference sequence). Between the trimmed V and J ends, which lost 3 bases and 7 bases, there was a span of 11 bases. CDR3 length equals 13 residues.

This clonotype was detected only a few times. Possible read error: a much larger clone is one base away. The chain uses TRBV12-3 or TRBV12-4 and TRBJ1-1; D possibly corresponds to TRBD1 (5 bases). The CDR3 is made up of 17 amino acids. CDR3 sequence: CASSITELGPGNAEAFF. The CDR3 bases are TGTGCCAGCAGTATAACTGAGTTGGGACCGGGGAACGCTGAAGCTTTCTTT.